This T cell receptor (beta chain) was retrieved from a study of cytomegalovirus exposure and HLA in healthy donors. General study points: Cytomegalovirus status was reportedly diagnosed by the classifier with high sensitivity and specificity.

Nominally healthy donors provided the samples, though records likely missed some immune exposures. Amplification used 60 Vbeta primers and 13 Jbeta primers. The assay was immunoSEQ multiplex PCR, and TCRdb's table has in-frame clones only and misses some. The table records 65,000 to 95,000 clones, less than 80% of them present only once. About this clone itself: What it binds is unknown.

This receptor was taken from a man aged 30 to 45 in good health and CMV-seronegative. The sequenced sample was PBMCs.

The CDR3 nucleotides read TGTGCCAGCAGTTACTCAGGGACAGGGGACGAGCAGTACTTC. Translation: CASSYSGTGDEQYF. The J gene is TRBJ2-7, the V gene TRBV6-5; 10 bases fit TRBD1. This CDR3 comprises 14 residues. Germline assignment: CDR1 MNHEY and CDR2 SVGAGI. Trimming removed 0 bases from V and 5 bases from J; junction bases left unmatched: 1.